This TCR beta chain derives from a study of CD8 T cells in Susac syndrome. This clonotype appeared a single time. J gave up 0 bases and V 0 bases, and 1 base lay outside the gene matches. Germline V gives CDR1 MNHEY, CDR2 SVGAGI. The CDR3 totals 15 residues. The RNA, roughly 0.5 to 1 ug, was put through reverse transcription using random hexamers. Amplification of TCR beta CDR3 was carried out by immunoSEQ multiplex PCR, which covered 54 Vbeta and 13 Jbeta segments. TCRdb reanalysed the immunoSEQ multiplex PCR reads using MiXCR and keeps one entry per CDR3 protein. Here the sample spans about 160,000 distinct CDR3 sequences, approximately 90% being singletons.

The sample was CD4+ T cells from PBMCs. This clonotype originated in a human donor in good health. This sequence joins TRBV6-5 and TRBJ1-2; 7 bases line up with TRBD1. DNA of the CDR3: TGTGCCAGCAGTTACTCGACAGGGACTAACTATGGCTACACCTTC. It translates to CASSYSTGTNYGYTF.